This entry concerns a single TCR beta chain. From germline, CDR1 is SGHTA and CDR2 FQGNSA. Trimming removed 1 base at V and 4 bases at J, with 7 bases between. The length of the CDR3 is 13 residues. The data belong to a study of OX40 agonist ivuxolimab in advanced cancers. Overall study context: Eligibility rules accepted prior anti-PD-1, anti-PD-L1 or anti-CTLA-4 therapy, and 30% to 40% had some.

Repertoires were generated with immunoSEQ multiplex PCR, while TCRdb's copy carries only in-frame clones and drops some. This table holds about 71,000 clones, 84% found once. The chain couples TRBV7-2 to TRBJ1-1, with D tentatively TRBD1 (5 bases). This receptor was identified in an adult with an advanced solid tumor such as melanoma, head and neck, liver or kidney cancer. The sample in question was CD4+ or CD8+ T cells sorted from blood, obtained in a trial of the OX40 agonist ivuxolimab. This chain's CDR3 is CASSLDQGTEAFF. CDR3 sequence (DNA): TGTGCCAGCAGCTTAGACCAGGGCACTGAAGCTTTCTTT.